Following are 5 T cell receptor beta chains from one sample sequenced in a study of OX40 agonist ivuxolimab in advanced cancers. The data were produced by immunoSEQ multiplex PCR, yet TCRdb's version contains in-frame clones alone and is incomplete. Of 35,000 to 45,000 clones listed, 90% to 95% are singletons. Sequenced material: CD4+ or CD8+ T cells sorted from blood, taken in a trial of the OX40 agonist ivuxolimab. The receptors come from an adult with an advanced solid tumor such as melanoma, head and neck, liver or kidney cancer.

The CDR3: CASSSRTSGVYNEQFF. For the CDR3, the DNA is TGTGCCAGCAGCTCCCGGACTAGCGGGGTGTACAATGAGCAGTTCTTC. The V and J genes are TRBV11-2 and TRBJ2-1, with TRBD2 identical over 12 bases. Germline V gene lookup returns CDR1 SGHAT and CDR2 FQNNGV. After removal of 4 bases from V and 4 bases from J, the junction contained 5 bases not matched to a gene. This CDR3 contains 16 residues.

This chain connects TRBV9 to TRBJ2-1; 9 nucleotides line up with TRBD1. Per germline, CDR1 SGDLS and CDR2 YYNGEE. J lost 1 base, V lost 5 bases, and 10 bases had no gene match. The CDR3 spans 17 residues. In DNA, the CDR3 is TGTGCCAGCAGTCCTTCCGGGACAGGGACTTCCTACAATGAGCAGTTCTTC. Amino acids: CASSPSGTGTSYNEQFF.

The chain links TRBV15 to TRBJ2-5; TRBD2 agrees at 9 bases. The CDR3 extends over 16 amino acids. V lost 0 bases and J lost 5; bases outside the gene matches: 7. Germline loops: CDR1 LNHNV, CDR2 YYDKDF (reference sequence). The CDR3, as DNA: TGTGCCACCAGCAGAGAGGGCGGGAGGGGTGGCGAGACCCAGTACTTC. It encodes CATSREGGRGGETQYF.

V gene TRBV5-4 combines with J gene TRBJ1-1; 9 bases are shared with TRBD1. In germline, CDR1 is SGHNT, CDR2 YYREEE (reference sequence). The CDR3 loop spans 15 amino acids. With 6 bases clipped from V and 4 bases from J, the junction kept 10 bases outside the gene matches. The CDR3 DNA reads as TGTGCCAGCAACCAAAGACAGGGGGTGTCCACTGAAGCTTTCTTT. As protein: CASNQRQGVSTEAFF.

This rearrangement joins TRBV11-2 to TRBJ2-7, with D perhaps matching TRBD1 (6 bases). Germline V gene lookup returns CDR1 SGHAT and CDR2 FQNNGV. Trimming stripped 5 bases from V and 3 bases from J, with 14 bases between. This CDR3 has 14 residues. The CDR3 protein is CASSPWTAFYEQYF. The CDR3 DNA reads TGTGCCAGCAGCCCTTGGACAGCATTCTACGAGCAGTACTTC.